The 24 T cell receptor beta chains given below trace back to one sample, sequenced in a study of blood T cell repertoires in COVID-19. Data came from immunoSEQ multiplex PCR; TCRdb stores just in-frame clones and leaves some out. In the table there are about 190,000 clones, roughly 90% of which are singletons. Sequencing used peripheral blood. The receptor set was obtained from a man younger than 35 with active or convalescent COVID-19.

V and J are TRBV29-1 and TRBJ2-3, with 10 bases that match TRBD1. Looked up from germline, CDR1 is SQVTM and CDR2 is ANQGSEA. CDR3 length: 16 residues. V gave up 6 bases and J gave up 0 bases; unmatched junction bases: 9. CDR3: CSVPPGDRGSTDTQYF. As DNA, the CDR3 is TGCAGCGTCCCCCCCGGGGACAGGGGTAGCACAGATACGCAGTATTTT.

This rearrangement joins TRBV6-5 to TRBJ2-7; 10 bases match TRBD1. CDR1 is MNHEY and CDR2 is SVGAGI in the germline V gene. The V and J ends lost 6 bases and 3 bases, in that order; junction bases with no gene match: 5. The CDR3 runs to 14 residues. CDR3 DNA: TGTGCCAGCAGAGGGACAGGGGAGGGCTACGAGCAGTACTTC. Translating gives CASRGTGEGYEQYF.

V gene TRBV29-1 combines with J gene TRBJ1-1; the D gene is possibly TRBD1 (5 bases). This CDR3 is built from 13 residues. Trimming shortened V by 4 bases and J by 2 bases, and 11 bases separated the two germline ends. Per the germline V gene, CDR1 is SQVTM and CDR2 is ANQGSEA. For the CDR3, the DNA is TGCAGCGTTGTGGTGCAGGGAAACACTGAAGCTTTCTTT. Its protein product is CSVVVQGNTEAFF.

The rearrangement links TRBV27 to TRBJ1-1; no reliable D call. Trimming pared 5 bases from V and 0 bases from J, leaving 7 bases between. In germline, CDR1 is MNHEY, CDR2 SMNVEV (reference sequence). This CDR3 has 13 residues. The DNA of the CDR3 is TGTGCCAGCAGTACTACCATGAACACTGAAGCTTTCTTT. Encoded protein: CASSTTMNTEAFF.

This chain uses TRBV10-3 with TRBJ1-2; perhaps TRBD1 as D (6 bases). The germline V gene has CDR1 ENHRY and CDR2 SYGVKD. V was trimmed by 3 bases and J by 2 bases, leaving 13 bases between them. The CDR3 is 15 amino acids. CDR3 residues: CAISDVRTANYGYTF. DNA of the CDR3: TGTGCCATCAGTGATGTAAGGACAGCAAACTATGGCTACACCTTC.

The chain links TRBV27 to TRBJ1-1; D perhaps matches TRBD1 (5 bases). The CDR3 is 14 residues long. V lost 5 bases, J lost 3 bases, and 13 bases lay in between. CDR1 is MNHEY, CDR2 SMNVEV, per germline (reference sequence). For the CDR3, the DNA is TGTGCCAGCAGTCCTACCCCAGGGTACACTGAAGCTTTCTTT. As protein: CASSPTPGYTEAFF.

This chain connects TRBV6-2 or TRBV6-3 to TRBJ1-1; D possibly corresponds to TRBD1 (6 bases). CDR3 size: 13 residues. Germline CDR1 and CDR2: MNHEY and SVGEGT. V was cut by 6 bases and J by 3 bases, with 11 bases left in between. Here the CDR3 reads CASSRDIYTEAFF. CDR3 DNA sequence: TGTGCCAGCAGCCGGGACATATACACTGAAGCTTTCTTT.

This chain connects TRBV11-1 to TRBJ2-7, with D possibly matching TRBD1 (5 bases). Germline V gene lookup returns CDR1 SGHAT and CDR2 FQDESV (reference sequence). Trimming took off 5 bases at V and 6 bases at J, with 14 bases between the two ends. This CDR3 comprises 13 residues. The CDR3 loop reads CASSLLGAAEQYF. Written as DNA, the CDR3 is TGTGCCAGCAGCCTTCTTGGGGCGGCCGAGCAGTACTTC.

This chain links TRBV5-1 with TRBJ2-7; 8 bases align to TRBD1. CDR1 and CDR2 from the germline V gene are SGHRS and YFSETQ. The CDR3 runs to 15 residues. With V trimmed by 2 bases and J by 0 bases, 4 bases remained unmatched. CDR3 amino acids: CASSLDRGFSYEQYF. The CDR3, as DNA: TGCGCCAGCAGCTTAGACAGGGGCTTCTCCTACGAGCAGTACTTC. Supplemented by reference TRBV5-1 and TRBJ2-7, the full variable domain reads KAGVTQTPRYLIKTRGQQVTLSCSPISGHRSVSWYQQTPGQGLQFLFEYFSETQRNKGNFPGRFSGRQFSNSRSEMNVSTLELGDSALYLCASSLDRGFSYEQYFGPGTRLTVT.

This rearrangement joins TRBV15 to TRBJ1-2; 11 bases align to TRBD1. The CDR3 sequence is 18 residues long. The junction had 14 bases not matched to a gene; V was cut back by 1 base and J by 7 bases. Per germline, CDR1 LNHNV and CDR2 YYDKDF (reference sequence). The CDR3 protein is CATSRAGQGALIVSGYTF. DNA of the CDR3: TGTGCCACCAGCAGAGCTGGACAGGGGGCTTTGATCGTATCTGGCTACACCTTC.

The rearrangement joins TRBV7-3 to TRBJ2-1; 8 positions match TRBD1. V lost 5 bases and J lost 10; bases outside the gene matches: 16. The CDR3 contains 16 residues. Germline V CDR1 and CDR2: SGHTA, FQGTGA. CDR3 in amino acids: CASSANGQGARIEQFF. CDR3 DNA: TGTGCCAGCAGCGCAAACGGACAGGGAGCGCGTATCGAGCAGTTCTTC.

About this clone itself: Distinct nucleotide sequences in the sample also encode this CDR3. The V call is TRBV9, the J call TRBJ2-1; 7 positions agree with TRBD1. J was trimmed by 6 bases and V by 0 bases; bases with no gene match: 0. Germline CDR1 is SGDLS and CDR2 is YYNGEE. CDR3 length: 13 amino acids. The CDR3 nucleotides are TGTGCCAGCAGCGTAGCAGGGGGCAATGAGCAGTTCTTC. Translation: CASSVAGGNEQFF.

The rearrangement joins TRBV30 to TRBJ1-2; 7 nucleotides match TRBD1. CDR1 and CDR2 from the germline V gene are GTSNPN and SVGIG (reference sequence). V trimming: 3 bases; J trimming: 4 bases; junction bases outside the gene matches: 8. The CDR3 totals 14 residues. The DNA of the CDR3 is TGTGCCTGGAGCCCCCCGGGACAGAGCTATGGCTACACCTTC. As protein: CAWSPPGQSYGYTF.

The genes are TRBV6-2 or TRBV6-3 and TRBJ2-3; 8 bases align to TRBD2. Looked up from germline, CDR1 is MNHEY and CDR2 is SVGEGT. This CDR3 comprises 16 residues. V lost 0 bases and J lost 1; bases outside the gene matches: 3. CDR3 DNA sequence: TGTGCCAGCAGTTACTCGGCGGGAGGCGGCACAGATACGCAGTATTTT. It specifies CASSYSAGGGTDTQYF.

The rearrangement links TRBV6-5 to TRBJ1-5; maybe TRBD1 (6 bases). This CDR3 contains 14 residues. V lost 6 bases and J lost 5, with 14 bases in between. The germline CDR1 and CDR2 sequences are MNHEY and SVGAGI. CDR3 loop: CASSQTGPYQPQHF. For the CDR3, the DNA is TGTGCCAGCAGCCAGACAGGACCCTATCAGCCCCAGCATTTT.

The chain recombines TRBV5-1 with TRBJ1-4; D not certain. From germline, CDR1 is SGHRS and CDR2 YFSETQ. The CDR3 sequence is 15 residues long. V was shortened by 4 bases and J by 6 bases, with 16 bases between the two germline ends. The CDR3, as DNA: TGCGCCAGCAGCAAAGGCAGTTGGGAGGATGAAAAACTGTTTTTT. This sequence encodes CASSKGSWEDEKLFF.

A single count supports this clone. The chain recombines TRBV6-2 or TRBV6-3 with TRBJ2-7; a possible D gene is TRBD1 (6 bases). Germline loops: CDR1 MNHEY, CDR2 SVGEGT. The CDR3 extends over 11 amino acids. Trimming pared 5 bases from V and 7 bases from J, leaving 9 bases between. Here the CDR3 reads CASSNDREQYF. CDR3 DNA sequence: TGTGCCAGCAGTAACGACAGGGAGCAGTACTTC.

V gene TRBV7-9 combines with J gene TRBJ1-2; D unresolved. Trimming shortened V by 4 bases and J by 8 bases, and 14 bases separated the two germline ends. Germline CDR1 is SEHNR and CDR2 is FQNEAQ (reference sequence). There are 13 residues in the CDR3. The CDR3, as DNA: TGTGCCAGCAGCTCTCGAAACCAGAGGGGCTACACCTTC. Its protein product is CASSSRNQRGYTF.

CDR3: CACTIRVWSGEQYF. CDR3 nucleotide sequence: TGTGCCTGCACGATAAGGGTCTGGTCGGGGGAGCAGTACTTC. The chain carries TRBV30 and TRBJ2-7, with a possible D match to TRBD2 (5 bases). The germline V and J ends were trimmed by 6 bases and 7 bases, with 22 bases remaining between them. The CDR3 totals 14 residues. Germline values: CDR1 GTSNPN, CDR2 SVGIG (reference sequence).

A remark on this clone: Other DNA sequences in this specimen translate into the identical CDR3. This chain joins TRBV5-1 and TRBJ2-1, with D perhaps matching TRBD2 (6 bases). Germline CDR1 is SGHRS and CDR2 is YFSETQ. The CDR3 runs to 14 residues. V gave up 0 bases and J gave up 4 bases, with 8 bases separating them. Written as DNA, the CDR3 is TGCGCCAGCAGCTTGGATAGCGGATACAATGAGCAGTTCTTC. Encoded protein: CASSLDSGYNEQFF.

The V and J genes are TRBV5-4 and TRBJ1-1, with 9 positions matching TRBD1. Germline assignment: CDR1 SGHNT and CDR2 YYREEE (reference sequence). CDR3 size: 14 residues. The V gene end was trimmed by 0 bases and the J gene end by 11 bases; junction bases not matched to a gene: 8. The chain's CDR3 is CASSLDRDRVMAFF. DNA for the CDR3: TGTGCCAGCAGCTTGGACCGGGACAGGGTAATGGCTTTCTTT.

This clone showed up just once. The chain recombines TRBV6-5 with TRBJ1-3; weak D call: TRBD1 (5 bases). The CDR3 is made up of 15 amino acids. The ends were cut back, 7 bases at V and 3 bases at J, with 16 bases in the middle. The germline V gene encodes CDR1 MNHEY and CDR2 SVGAGI. DNA for the CDR3: TGTGCCAGCAACGACGGGGGGGAAGGTGGAAACACCATATATTTT. It codes for CASNDGGEGGNTIYF.

The V and J genes are TRBV10-3 and TRBJ1-3; D is uncertain. The CDR3 consists of 14 residues. Trimming took 3 bases from V and 0 from J, leaving 6 bases between them. Germline CDR1 ENHRY, CDR2 SYGVKD. The CDR3 spells CAISDGSSGNTIYF. The CDR3 DNA reads as TGTGCCATCAGTGATGGGAGCTCTGGAAACACCATATATTTT.

V gene TRBV29-1 combines with J gene TRBJ1-2; TRBD1 agrees at 9 bases. Germline trimming cut 3 bases from V and 6 bases from J; bases unmatched to any gene: 2. This CDR3 contains 12 residues. Germline assignment: CDR1 SQVTM and CDR2 ANQGSEA. The CDR3 DNA sequence: TGCAGCGTTGAGGGACAGGGACATGGCTACACCTTC. Protein product: CSVEGQGHGYTF.